Shown below are 10 T cell receptor beta chains from a single sample sequenced in a study of spatial heterogeneity in lung cancer. Findings and limits, study-wide: Tumoral mutation counts were tracked by counts of expanded intratumoral alpha and beta TCRs.

One entry per CDR3 protein, called by TCRdb with MiXCR from the 5' RACE reads. The sample lists roughly 10,000 distinct CDR3 sequences, approximately 8% occurring once. The sample's time point: sample taken at primary tumor resection. These receptors' antigens are unknown. The sample was lung tumor tissue, taken at surgery. The receptor source for this set is a female donor with early-stage non-small cell lung cancer.

This clonotype occurred many times. The chain couples TRBV5-6 to TRBJ1-6; 11 bases align to TRBD1. CDR1 and CDR2 from the germline V gene are SGHDT and YYEEEE. V lost 5 bases to trimming and J lost 5 bases; unmatched junction nucleotides: 6. The CDR3 contains 16 residues. CDR3 sequence reads: CASSRDRGSDNSPLHF. The CDR3 DNA reads TGTGCCAGCAGTCGGGACAGGGGGTCGGATAATTCACCCCTCCACTTT.

This clonotype was seen many times. The genes are TRBV29-1 and TRBJ1-5; no clear D gene. V lost 7 bases and J lost 5, with 15 bases in between. This CDR3 is built from 13 residues. Germline CDR1 SQVTM, CDR2 ANQGSEA. This CDR3 reads CSASKGSDQPQHF. CDR3 nucleotides: TGCAGCGCCTCGAAGGGAAGCGATCAGCCCCAGCATTTT.

The rearrangement links TRBV20-1 to TRBJ1-1, with TRBD1 matching over 7 bases. V shed 3 bases, J shed 0 bases, and the junction held 4 bases outside the gene matches. The germline CDR1 and CDR2 sequences are DFQATT and SNEGSKA (reference sequence). The CDR3 covers 14 residues. The CDR3: CSARETGMNTEAFF. The DNA for the CDR3 is TGCAGTGCTAGGGAGACAGGGATGAACACTGAAGCTTTCTTT.

This clonotype was detected many times. The V call is TRBV9, the J call TRBJ2-3, with 12 bases that match TRBD2. Germline CDR1 SGDLS, CDR2 YYNGEE. This CDR3 is built from 17 residues. With V trimmed by 2 bases and J by 7 bases, 11 bases remained unmatched. CDR3: CASSVPATSGGSNTQYF. The CDR3 nucleotides read TGTGCCAGCAGCGTCCCCGCGACTAGCGGGGGATCGAATACGCAGTATTTT.

This clonotype was recorded many times. The CDR3 coding sequence is TGTGCCAGCTCAAGTAAAGGGGGCCTTAGCACAGATACGCAGTATTTT. Encoded protein: CASSSKGGLSTDTQYF. The chain has TRBV18 and TRBJ2-3; TRBD1 matches at 7 bases. Looked up from germline, CDR1 is KGHSH and CDR2 is LQKENI. V lost 5 bases, J lost 0 bases, and 8 bases stayed unmatched. The CDR3 extends over 16 amino acids. Complete variable domain (other parts from reference TRBV18 and TRBJ2-3): NAGVMQNPRHLVRRRGQEARLRCSPMKGHSHVYWYRQLPEEGLKFMVYLQKENIIDESGMPKERFSAEFPKEGPSILRIQQVVRGDSAAYFCASSSKGGLSTDTQYFGPGTRLTVL.

This clonotype came up a few times. The V call is TRBV5-4, the J call TRBJ2-3; TRBD2 matches 8 bases. The germline V gene encodes CDR1 SGHNT and CDR2 YYREEE (reference sequence). V lost 4 bases, J lost 2 bases, and 12 bases stayed unmatched. CDR3 length equals 17 residues. This CDR3 is CASSADLLAATTDTQYF. Written as DNA, the CDR3 is TGTGCCAGCAGCGCCGACCTACTAGCGGCAACCACAGATACGCAGTATTTT. The full variable domain, with the rest looked up from reference TRBV5-4 and TRBJ2-3, is ETGVTQSPTHLIKTRGQQVTLRCSSQSGHNTVSWYQQALGQGPQFIFQYYREEENGRGNFPPRFSGLQFPNYSSELNVNALELDDSALYLCASSADLLAATTDTQYFGPGTRLTVL.

In its sample, this clonotype is medium-sized (0.01 to 0.1%). V and J are TRBV20-1 and TRBJ1-1; D is unclear. The CDR3 consists of 11 residues. Trimming shortened V by 4 bases and J by 1 base, and 4 bases separated the two germline ends. CDR1 is DFQATT, CDR2 SNEGSKA, per germline (reference sequence). The CDR3 reads CSATTNTEAFF. CDR3 nucleotide sequence: TGCAGTGCTACAACGAACACTGAAGCTTTCTTT.

This clonotype was observed many times. The gene calls are TRBV19 and TRBJ2-2; 9 nucleotides line up with TRBD2. The CDR3 sequence is 17 residues long. V trimming: 6 bases; J trimming: 4 bases; junction bases outside the gene matches: 12. Germline V gene data show CDR1 as LNHDA and CDR2 as SQIVND (reference sequence). CDR3 DNA sequence: TGTGCCAGTAGCTTCCCGCGGGGGGGCCAAGCCACCGGGGAGCTGTTTTTT. Protein product: CASSFPRGGQATGELFF.

There are many counts of this clonotype. The chain recombines TRBV18 with TRBJ2-7; possible D gene TRBD2, 5 bases. The CDR3 loop spans 12 amino acids. V dropped 1 base and J dropped 5 bases, with 6 bases sitting between them. Per germline, CDR1 KGHSH and CDR2 LQKENI. The CDR3 bases are TGTGCCAGCTCACCACAGAGGGACGAGCAGTACTTC. Protein sequence: CASSPQRDEQYF.

Notes on this clonotype: This may come from a read error, since a much larger clone is one base off. The chain links TRBV7-9 to TRBJ2-5; a weak D match, TRBD1 (6 bases). The CDR3 loop spans 15 amino acids. Germline V gives CDR1 SEHNR, CDR2 FQNEAQ (reference sequence). The CDR3 DNA sequence: TGTACCAGCAGCCTGACCCAGGGGACGGAGGAGACCCAGTACTTC. Encoded protein: CTSSLTQGTEETQYF.